Below, 24 T cell receptor beta chains from the same sample are listed, as sequenced in a study of identical twins. TCRdb reprocessed the 5' RACE reads with MiXCR, giving one entry per CDR3 protein. In the table there are about 490,000 distinct CDR3 sequences, 12% to 15% of which are singletons. This sample was also put to use in a study of yellow fever vaccine responses in identical twins.

Sequences were obtained from CD4+ T cells sorted from blood. These receptors came from a young woman in good health.

This clonotype showed up just a few times. The chain has TRBV2 and TRBJ2-7; D remains unclear. Germline V CDR1 and CDR2: SNHLY, FYNNEI. The V and J ends lost 2 bases and 9 bases respectively, with 11 bases between them. The CDR3 runs to 12 residues. This CDR3 is CASSELSGWQYF. The DNA of the CDR3 is TGTGCCAGCAGTGAACTGTCAGGATGGCAGTACTTC.

This clonotype turned up a few times. The chain couples TRBV7-8 to TRBJ2-7, with D unclear. Germline V CDR1 and CDR2: SGHVS, FQNEAQ. V was pared by 3 bases and J by 1 base, with 10 bases between. The CDR3 totals 14 residues. In DNA form, the CDR3 reads TGTGCCAGCAGCTTGATAGGGCAGTCCTACGAGCAGTACGTC. Residues: CASSLIGQSYEQYV.

This chain links TRBV29-1 with TRBJ2-7, with D possibly being TRBD2 (6 bases). V gave up 4 bases and J gave up 4 bases, with 26 bases separating them. The CDR3 covers 17 residues. Germline V gene sequence: CDR1 SQVTM, CDR2 ANQGSEA. DNA for the CDR3: TGCAGCGTTGTGCCTCCTCTGCGGGGTAGTGGAGCTTACGAGCAGTACTTC. Encoded protein: CSVVPPLRGSGAYEQYF.

The CDR3 sequence is CASSEGGSSYEQYF. The CDR3 nucleotides read TGCGCCAGCAGTGAGGGTGGGAGCTCCTACGAGCAGTACTTC. The chain uses TRBV10-1 and TRBJ2-7; a weak D match, TRBD2 (5 bases). The ends were cut back, 2 bases at V and 0 bases at J, with 8 bases in the middle. The germline V gene has CDR1 WNHNN and CDR2 SYGVQD (reference sequence). The CDR3 covers 14 residues.

This clonotype was seen only a few times. This chain joins TRBV28 and TRBJ1-2, with TRBD1 as a possible D gene (5 bases). CDR3 length equals 14 residues. CDR1 is MDHEN, CDR2 SYDVKM, per germline. V lost 1 base to trimming and J lost 4 bases, with 10 bases between them. CDR3 residues: CASSLLGPGYGYTF. The CDR3 coding sequence is TGTGCCAGCAGTTTATTGGGACCAGGCTATGGCTACACCTTC.

V is TRBV6-5 and J is TRBJ2-2; 10 bases match TRBD2. Per the germline V gene, CDR1 is MNHEY and CDR2 is SVGAGI. The CDR3 extends over 14 amino acids. The ends lost 4 bases at V and 13 bases at J; junction bases unmatched: 9. This CDR3 is CASSWGLAPGGLFF. The CDR3, as DNA: TGTGCCAGCAGTTGGGGACTAGCGCCCGGAGGGCTGTTTTTT.

This clonotype was seen only a few times. This rearrangement joins TRBV14 to TRBJ2-1; weak D call: TRBD2 (6 bases). Germline CDR1 SGHDN, CDR2 FVKESK. Deletions cut 1 base from V and 9 bases from J, with 10 bases between. The CDR3 is 13 residues long. This CDR3 is CASSQAGVGEQFF. The DNA for the CDR3 is TGTGCCAGCAGCCAAGCGGGGGTTGGTGAGCAGTTCTTC.

This clonotype was recorded many times. This sequence joins TRBV10-3 and TRBJ2-1; no reliable D call. The V gene lost 3 bases and the J gene lost 9 bases, with 6 bases spanning the gap. CDR3 length equals 11 residues. Germline V gene lookup returns CDR1 ENHRY and CDR2 SYGVKD. The CDR3 reads CAISEGGEQFF. The CDR3 nucleotides are TGTGCCATCAGTGAAGGCGGTGAGCAGTTCTTC.

The J gene is TRBJ2-2, the V gene TRBV10-3, with 10 positions matching TRBD1. Germline CDR1 reads ENHRY; CDR2 reads SYGVKD. With 8 bases clipped from V and 3 bases from J, the junction kept 6 bases outside the gene matches. The CDR3 is 15 amino acids. CDR3 sequence: CAIQGQGMDTGELFF. CDR3 nucleotide sequence: TGTGCCATCCAGGGACAGGGGATGGACACCGGGGAGCTGTTTTTT.

This chain links TRBV5-1 with TRBJ2-7, with D possibly being TRBD1 (5 bases). CDR1 and CDR2 from the germline V gene are SGHRS and YFSETQ. Trimming took 4 bases from V and 7 from J, leaving 21 bases between them. CDR3 length equals 15 residues. Here the CDR3 reads CASSRQGFSNQEQYF. CDR3 nucleotide sequence: TGCGCCAGCAGCAGGCAGGGCTTCTCGAACCAGGAGCAGTACTTC.

This rearrangement joins TRBV6-1 to TRBJ1-4; D gene ambiguous. Trimming removed 6 bases at V and 0 bases at J, with 11 bases between. This CDR3 has 15 amino acids. Looked up from germline, CDR1 is MNHNS and CDR2 is SASEGT. The CDR3 bases are TGTGCCAGCAGACGAGGCGAGACAACTAATGAAAAACTGTTTTTT. It translates to CASRRGETTNEKLFF.

The rearrangement uses TRBV12-3 or TRBV12-4 and TRBJ2-1, with 8 bases matching TRBD2. This CDR3 region has 15 residues. The V gene end was trimmed by 5 bases and the J gene end by 5 bases; junction bases not matched to a gene: 8. The CDR3 DNA reads TGTGCCAGCAGTAAGACGGGAGGGCCCCACAATGAGCAGTTCTTC. Its translation is CASSKTGGPHNEQFF.

This clonotype was detected only a few times. The genes are TRBV11-3 and TRBJ2-1; 7 positions match TRBD2. Germline CDR1 is SGHNT and CDR2 is YENEEA. V trimming: 3 bases; J trimming: 5 bases; junction bases outside the gene matches: 4. CDR3 length equals 14 residues. The CDR3, as DNA: TGTGCCAGCAGCTTTGGAAGCGGGGACAATGAGCAGTTCTTC. As protein: CASSFGSGDNEQFF.

This chain connects TRBV9 to TRBJ2-5, with D hard to call. CDR3 length: 16 amino acids. CDR1 is SGDLS, CDR2 YYNGEE, per germline. Trimming took off 4 bases at V and 2 bases at J, with 18 bases between the two ends. The CDR3 is CASSPRLQTTQETQYF. Written as DNA, the CDR3 is TGTGCCAGCAGCCCAAGACTTCAGACGACACAAGAGACCCAGTACTTC. Looking up the rest from reference TRBV9 and TRBJ2-5 gives the full variable domain: DSGVTQTPKHLITATGQRVTLRCSPRSGDLSVYWYQQSLDQGLQFLIQYYNGEERAKGNILERFSAQQFPDLHSELNLSSLELGDSALYFCASSPRLQTTQETQYFGPGTRLLVL.

The chain recombines TRBV10-3 with TRBJ2-3; 14 positions agree with TRBD2. From germline, CDR1 is ENHRY and CDR2 SYGVKD. The length of the CDR3 is 16 residues. The trim removed 2 bases at V and 5 bases at J, leaving 3 bases unmatched. The CDR3 protein is CAISEGLAGGQDTQYF. The CDR3 DNA sequence: TGTGCCATCAGTGAGGGACTAGCGGGGGGCCAAGATACGCAGTATTTT.

The chain is built from TRBV28 and TRBJ2-3, with 8 bases aligning to TRBD2. CDR1 is MDHEN, CDR2 SYDVKM, per germline. The CDR3 totals 16 residues. V was clipped by 3 bases and J by 1 base; unmatched bases: 6. CDR3 in amino acids: CASSFERGRGTDTQYF. Here the CDR3 DNA reads TGTGCCAGCAGTTTTGAGCGGGGGCGCGGCACAGATACGCAGTATTTT.

This clonotype was picked up a small number of times. The chain couples TRBV10-3 to TRBJ2-7, with D tentatively TRBD1 (6 bases). The CDR3 loop spans 11 amino acids. The germline V gene has CDR1 ENHRY and CDR2 SYGVKD. Trimming removed 6 bases from V and 5 bases from J, with 8 bases in between. DNA for the CDR3: TGTGCCATCAGCCCAGGGGACGAGCAGTACTTC. Amino acid sequence: CAISPGDEQYF.

This chain joins TRBV28 and TRBJ2-6; D uncertain. The CDR3 is 17 residues long. Looked up from germline, CDR1 is MDHEN and CDR2 is SYDVKM. V was trimmed by 3 bases and J by 0 bases, leaving 12 bases between them. The CDR3 DNA reads TGTGCCAGCAGTTTTGGACGGACGAGCTCTGGGGCCAACGTCCTGACTTTC. Protein: CASSFGRTSSGANVLTF.

The rearrangement joins TRBV20-1 to TRBJ2-1; the match to TRBD2 covers 12 bases. The germline gives CDR1 DFQATT, CDR2 SNEGSKA (reference sequence). The CDR3 is 18 residues long. V lost 6 bases, J lost 8 bases, and 20 bases stayed unmatched. The CDR3 DNA sequence: TGCAGTGCCCCGCGCCCCGTAAACCTAGCGGGGGGGCGGGATGAGCAGTTCTTC. It codes for CSAPRPVNLAGGRDEQFF.

This clonotype was seen repeatedly, ten times or more. The rearrangement joins TRBV20-1 to TRBJ2-3; possibly TRBD2 for D (5 bases). The V end lost 4 bases, the J end lost 2 bases, and 13 bases lay between the germline ends. Germline CDR1 reads DFQATT; CDR2 reads SNEGSKA (reference sequence). There are 14 residues in the CDR3. The CDR3 reads CSATRLAVTDTQYF. The CDR3 coding sequence is TGCAGTGCTACTCGGCTAGCCGTCACAGATACGCAGTATTTT.

V and J are TRBV6-5 and TRBJ1-5, with a weak D call TRBD1 (5 bases). Trimming stripped 4 bases from V and 3 bases from J, with 13 bases between. This CDR3 comprises 15 residues. The germline CDR1 and CDR2 sequences are MNHEY and SVGAGI. CDR3 in DNA: TGTGCCAGCAGTTCGTTCCAGGGTGCCAATCAGCCCCAGCATTTT. This translates into CASSSFQGANQPQHF.

This clonotype was seen at least ten times. The V and J genes are TRBV5-1 and TRBJ1-1, with TRBD1 as a possible D gene (5 bases). The V gene's germline CDR1 is SGHRS and CDR2 YFSETQ. V was pared by 1 base and J by 0 bases, with 7 bases between. This CDR3 has 14 residues. CDR3 nucleotides: TGCGCCAGCAGCTTGCCAGGGATGAACACTGAAGCTTTCTTT. Encoded protein: CASSLPGMNTEAFF.

The chain has TRBV24-1 and TRBJ2-1, with a weak D call TRBD1 (6 bases). CDR1 and CDR2 from the germline V gene are KGHDR and SFDVKD. This CDR3 comprises 14 residues. The V gene lost 3 bases and the J gene lost 8 bases, with 13 bases spanning the gap. The CDR3 coding sequence is TGTGCCACCAGTGATCCCGGACAGTCCGATGAGCAGTTCTTC. Translating it yields CATSDPGQSDEQFF.

This clonotype occurred a few times. This chain links TRBV18 with TRBJ2-7; TRBD2 might be the D (6 bases). The CDR3 runs 14 residues. Germline CDR1 KGHSH, CDR2 LQKENI. Trimming cost V 0 bases and J 0 bases, with 6 bases left between them. CDR3 coding DNA: TGTGCCAGCTCACCACCGACTAGCTCCTACGAGCAGTACTTC. This codes for CASSPPTSSYEQYF.